Listed below are T cell receptor beta chains from one sample, sequenced in a study of shared clonotypes between healthy human individuals. Measured with immunoSEQ multiplex PCR; TCRdb has only the in-frame clones, and not every one. The data show roughly 2 million clones, around 95% seen once. The sequenced sample consisted of naive CD4+ T cells sorted from blood. These receptors were taken from a man between 18 and 35 years old in good health. The CDR3 runs from the conserved cysteine through the conserved F or W. D genes are given only for firm matches. A row's size may be missing; if present it is once, few, many or a size class.

J gene: TRBJ1-5; V gene: TRBV28; clone size: .; D gene: .; CDR3 DNA: TGTGCCAGCAGTCCAACCAGGGTCCAGCCCCAGCATTTT; CDR3 protein: CASSPTRVQPQHF
J gene: TRBJ2-3; V gene: TRBV9; clone size: .; D gene: TRBD2; CDR3 DNA: TGTGCCAGCAGCTTCGGACTAGCGGGGAACACAGATACGCAGTATTTT; CDR3 protein: CASSFGLAGNTDTQYF
J gene: TRBJ2-7; V gene: TRBV9; clone size: .; D gene: .; CDR3 DNA: TGTGCCAGCAGCCCCCGCCGGACGAGTTACTCCTACGAGCAGTACTTC; CDR3 protein: CASSPRRTSYSYEQYF
J gene: TRBJ2-3; V gene: TRBV5-1; clone size: .; D gene: .; CDR3 DNA: TGCGCCAGCAGCTTGCCGGGCACAGATACGCAGTATTTT; CDR3 protein: CASSLPGTDTQYF
J gene: TRBJ2-7; V gene: TRBV6-6; clone size: .; D gene: .; CDR3 DNA: TGTGCCAGCAGTTACTCCGATAGGGAGCAGTACTTC; CDR3 protein: CASSYSDREQYF
J gene: TRBJ1-1; V gene: TRBV10-1; clone size: .; D gene: .; CDR3 DNA: TGCGCCAGCAGTGAGTCGAAGACAATGAGAAGTGAAGCTTTCTTT; CDR3 protein: CASSESKTMRSEAFF
J gene: TRBJ2-7; V gene: TRBV19; clone size: .; D gene: TRBD2; CDR3 DNA: TGTGCCAGTAGTATCAGCGGGAGCTCCTACGAGCAGTACTTC; CDR3 protein: CASSISGSSYEQYF
J gene: TRBJ2-3; V gene: TRBV12-5; clone size: .; D gene: .; CDR3 DNA: TGTGCTAGTGGTGAGGGACGGGGTATGACAGATACGCAGTATTTT; CDR3 protein: CASGEGRGMTDTQYF
J gene: TRBJ2-5; V gene: TRBV7-8; clone size: .; D gene: .; CDR3 DNA: TGTGCCAGCAGCTTTAGGGTCGCGGGGGCAGGAGAGACCCAGTACTTC; CDR3 protein: CASSFRVAGAGETQYF
J gene: TRBJ1-2; V gene: TRBV30; clone size: .; D gene: .; CDR3 DNA: TGTGCCTGGAGGTCGGGTAACGGCTACACCTTC; CDR3 protein: CAWRSGNGYTF
J gene: TRBJ2-5; V gene: TRBV5-1; clone size: .; D gene: TRBD2; CDR3 DNA: TGCGCCAGCAGCTTCTCGGGACTAATCGAGACCCAGTACTTC; CDR3 protein: CASSFSGLIETQYF
J gene: TRBJ2-3; V gene: TRBV4-1; clone size: once; D gene: .; CDR3 DNA: TGCGCCAGCAGCCAAGAGAGCGGAACTAGCACAGATACGCAGTATTTT; CDR3 protein: CASSQESGTSTDTQYF
J gene: TRBJ1-1; V gene: TRBV6-1; clone size: .; D gene: .; CDR3 DNA: TGTGCCAGCAGTGACCGACAAGAAGCTTTCTTT; CDR3 protein: CASSDRQEAFF
J gene: TRBJ2-1; V gene: TRBV9; clone size: .; D gene: TRBD2; CDR3 DNA: TGTGCCAGCAGCGTTACGCGGACTAGCGGGGACTACTACAATGAGCAGTTCTTC; CDR3 protein: CASSVTRTSGDYYNEQFF
J gene: TRBJ2-3; V gene: TRBV29-1; clone size: .; D gene: .; CDR3 DNA: TGCAGCGTTGCGAGTCAGAGCACAGATACGCAGTATTTT; CDR3 protein: CSVASQSTDTQYF
J gene: TRBJ2-5; V gene: TRBV9; clone size: .; D gene: .; CDR3 DNA: TGTGCCAGCAGCCCCCTGCTAGGGGGTCAAGAGACCCAGTACTTC; CDR3 protein: CASSPLLGGQETQYF
J gene: TRBJ1-5; V gene: TRBV7-9; clone size: .; D gene: .; CDR3 DNA: TGTGCCAGCAGCTTAGGGCAGTCGCCCCAGCATTTT; CDR3 protein: CASSLGQSPQHF
J gene: TRBJ2-7; V gene: TRBV5-1; clone size: once; D gene: .; CDR3 DNA: TGCGCCAGCAGCTTGGATTGGGCCCCTGGGGAGCAGTACTTC; CDR3 protein: CASSLDWAPGEQYF
J gene: TRBJ2-2; V gene: TRBV5-1; clone size: .; D gene: TRBD2; CDR3 DNA: TGCGCCAGCAGCTCCGGGACTAGCCTGAACACCGGGGAGCTGTTTTTT; CDR3 protein: CASSSGTSLNTGELFF
J gene: TRBJ2-2; V gene: TRBV12-5; clone size: .; D gene: TRBD1; CDR3 DNA: TGTGCGATTAACAGGGGGATGAGGAACGAGCTGTTTTTT; CDR3 protein: CAINRGMRNELFF
J gene: TRBJ1-5; V gene: TRBV7-2; clone size: .; D gene: .; CDR3 DNA: TGTGCCAGCAGCTTAACAACAGTGACTAGCAATCAGCCCCAGCATTTT; CDR3 protein: CASSLTTVTSNQPQHF
J gene: TRBJ2-7; V gene: TRBV28; clone size: once; D gene: .; CDR3 DNA: TGTGCCAGCAGTTTAACAGGTAACGCCTACGAGCAGTACTTC; CDR3 protein: CASSLTGNAYEQYF
J gene: TRBJ1-2; V gene: TRBV11-2; clone size: once; D gene: TRBD1; CDR3 DNA: TGTGCCAGCAGCCCGGGGGGTGGGACAGGGGCTGGCTACACCTTC; CDR3 protein: CASSPGGGTGAGYTF
J gene: TRBJ1-1; V gene: TRBV10-2; clone size: .; D gene: .; CDR3 DNA: TGCGCCAGCAGTGAATGGCCGTTGAACACTGAAGCTTTCTTT; CDR3 protein: CASSEWPLNTEAFF
J gene: TRBJ2-5; V gene: TRBV30; clone size: .; D gene: .; CDR3 DNA: TGTGCCTGGACGGCCCTTGGGGCACAAGAGACCCAGTACTTC; CDR3 protein: CAWTALGAQETQYF
J gene: TRBJ1-3; V gene: TRBV7-2; clone size: once; D gene: .; CDR3 DNA: TGTGCCAGCAGCTTGGAGGGGACGGGAGGAAACACCATATATTTT; CDR3 protein: CASSLEGTGGNTIYF